These T cell receptor beta chains were read from a single sample in a study of blood T cells in healthy people across ages. Using its own MiXCR run on the 5' RACE reads, TCRdb lists one record per CDR3 protein. This table has roughly 680,000 distinct CDR3 sequences, roughly 50% appearing once. The sample comprised blood. These receptors all stem from a woman in her fifties or sixties in good health. CDR3s include the opening cysteine and the closing phenylalanine or tryptophan. Each record gives: clone size, J gene, V gene, D gene, CDR3 protein, CDR3 DNA. A D gene is named only where the DNA matches it firmly. Size tells how often a clone was seen (once, few, many) or the class of an expanded clone, and some rows leave it out.

once | TRBJ1-1 | TRBV28 | . | CASGKRPLNTEAFF | TGTGCCAGCGGTAAGAGGCCTCTGAACACTGAAGCTTTCTTT
. | TRBJ1-2 | TRBV2 | . | CASRPGAGGYTF | TGTGCCAGCAGGCCGGGGGCCGGTGGCTACACCTTC
. | TRBJ1-2 | TRBV7-2 | TRBD1 | CASNQDRGYGYTF | TGTGCCAGCAACCAGGACAGGGGCTATGGCTACACCTTC
once | TRBJ1-2 | TRBV20-1 | . | CSGLQADRYGYTF | TGCAGTGGGCTCCAGGCGGATAGATATGGCTACACCTTC
. | TRBJ1-1 | TRBV9 | . | CASSGRDGTEAFF | TGTGCCAGCAGCGGTCGGGACGGCACTGAAGCTTTCTTT
few | TRBJ2-5 | TRBV20-1 | . | CSARTVGPETQYF | TGCAGTGCTAGAACGGTGGGGCCAGAGACCCAGTACTTC
. | TRBJ1-1 | TRBV29-1 | . | CSAHTLNTEAFF | TGCAGCGCCCACACCCTGAACACTGAAGCTTTCTTT
few | TRBJ2-3 | TRBV20-1 | . | CSHRGGGITDTQYF | TGCAGTCACAGGGGAGGAGGAATAACAGATACGCAGTATTTT
. | TRBJ2-7 | TRBV6-2/TRBV6-3 | . | CASSPRTPSSSYEQYF | TGTGCCAGCAGTCCACGGACTCCCAGCAGCTCCTACGAGCAGTACTTC
. | TRBJ2-5 | TRBV5-6 | TRBD2 | CASSFLGLAGTQETQYF | TGTGCCAGCAGCTTCCTTGGACTAGCGGGGACGCAAGAGACCCAGTACTTC
many | TRBJ1-2 | TRBV5-1 | . | CASSAPGQVYGYTF | TGCGCCAGCAGCGCCCCGGGACAAGTCTATGGCTACACCTTC
few | TRBJ1-2 | TRBV5-1 | TRBD1 | CASSLYPDIKGGNYGYTF | TGCGCCAGCAGCTTGTACCCGGATATTAAAGGGGGCAACTATGGCTACACCTTC
few | TRBJ2-3 | TRBV4-2 | TRBD1 | CASSLRQGGDTQYF | TGTGCCAGCAGCCTCCGACAGGGTGGAGATACGCAGTATTTT
. | TRBJ2-3 | TRBV29-1 | . | CSVAPSGRGWDTQYF | TGCAGCGTTGCTCCCTCGGGGAGGGGGTGGGATACGCAGTATTTT
. | TRBJ1-1 | TRBV5-1 | . | CASSVTPGATEAFF | TGCGCCAGCAGCGTGACTCCCGGGGCCACTGAAGCTTTCTTT
. | TRBJ2-5 | TRBV28 | . | CASSFSFVAGREQETQYF | TGTGCCAGCAGTTTTTCTTTCGTCGCAGGCAGGGAGCAAGAGACCCAGTACTTC
few | TRBJ2-3 | TRBV24-1 | . | CATSDAGTSHPDTQYF | TGTGCCACCAGTGATGCCGGGACCTCCCATCCAGATACGCAGTATTTT
. | TRBJ2-7 | TRBV20-1 | TRBD1 | CSAPRQGWYEQYF | TGCAGTGCTCCACGACAGGGGTGGTACGAGCAGTACTTC
. | TRBJ2-1 | TRBV20-1 | TRBD2 | CSVPRGLAGAGEQFF | TGCAGTGTCCCCCGAGGACTAGCGGGAGCTGGTGAGCAGTTCTTC
few | TRBJ2-1 | TRBV10-3 | . | CAISEGLAGEQFF | TGTGCCATCAGTGAAGGGCTAGCCGGTGAGCAGTTCTTC
. | TRBJ2-7 | TRBV10-3 | TRBD2 | CAISDTSGTYEQYF | TGTGCCATCAGTGATACTAGCGGGACCTACGAGCAGTACTTC
. | TRBJ2-1 | TRBV6-1 | . | CASSEYNGYNEQFF | TGTGCCAGCAGTGAATATAATGGGTACAATGAGCAGTTCTTC
few | TRBJ2-5 | TRBV27 | . | CASSLWSGGYQETQYF | TGTGCCAGCAGTTTATGGAGCGGAGGGTACCAAGAGACCCAGTACTTC
once | TRBJ2-5 | TRBV6-2/TRBV6-3 | . | CASSYSKATFQETQYF | TGTGCCAGCAGTTACTCTAAGGCGACTTTCCAAGAGACCCAGTACTTC
. | TRBJ2-1 | TRBV28 | . | CASSSPTQRGSYNEQFF | TGTGCCAGCAGTTCACCCACACAAAGAGGCTCCTACAATGAGCAGTTCTTC
many | TRBJ2-1 | TRBV20-1 | . | CSAHTYISNEQFF | TGCAGTGCTCATACATATATTAGCAATGAGCAGTTCTTC
few | TRBJ2-3 | TRBV20-1 | . | CSARAGAPDTQYF | TGCAGTGCTAGAGCGGGAGCTCCAGATACGCAGTATTTT
few | TRBJ2-3 | TRBV29-1 | TRBD1 | CSVEGDRGRSDTQYF | TGCAGCGTTGAAGGGGACAGGGGGAGGTCAGATACGCAGTATTTT
. | TRBJ2-3 | TRBV5-5 | TRBD2 | CASSAGGRGTDTQYF | TGTGCCAGCAGCGCGGGAGGCAGGGGTACAGATACGCAGTATTTT
. | TRBJ1-2 | TRBV4-3 | . | CASSQDWSGNYGYTF | TGCGCCAGCAGCCAAGATTGGTCAGGGAACTATGGCTACACCTTC
. | TRBJ1-2 | TRBV29-1 | . | CSAAAWGVLDYGYTF | TGCAGCGCGGCGGCCTGGGGAGTCCTGGACTATGGCTACACCTTC
. | TRBJ1-2 | TRBV11-3 | . | CASSLNWDFNYGYTF | TGCGCCAGCAGCCTAAACTGGGATTTTAACTATGGCTACACCTTC
. | TRBJ2-3 | TRBV20-1 | TRBD2 | CSARRPSGRWDTQYF | TGCAGTGCTAGAAGGCCTAGCGGGAGGTGGGATACGCAGTATTTT
. | TRBJ1-4 | TRBV29-1 | TRBD1 | CGVTGSSTNEKLFF | TGCGGCGTGACAGGGAGTTCAACTAATGAAAAACTGTTTTTT
. | TRBJ2-1 | TRBV20-1 | TRBD1 | CSASGGTGHNEQFF | TGCAGTGCTAGCGGCGGGACAGGTCACAATGAGCAGTTCTTC
once | TRBJ2-5 | TRBV28 | . | CASRALVPETQYF | TGTGCCAGCAGGGCTTTGGTCCCAGAGACCCAGTACTTC
few | TRBJ1-1 | TRBV5-1 | TRBD1 | CASGQGNTEAFF | TGCGCCAGCGGACAGGGGAACACTGAAGCTTTCTTT
. | TRBJ2-3 | TRBV29-1 | TRBD1 | CSVAQGAGTGTQYF | TGCAGCGTTGCACAGGGGGCAGGTACAGGTACGCAGTATTTT
few | TRBJ2-3 | TRBV9 | . | CASSVGLRQTQYF | TGTGCCAGCAGCGTGGGACTCCGGCAAACGCAGTATTTT
. | TRBJ2-2 | TRBV11-1 | TRBD1 | CASSARTGENTGELFF | TGTGCCAGCAGCGCTAGGACAGGGGAAAACACCGGGGAGCTGTTTTTT
. | TRBJ2-5 | TRBV18 | TRBD1 | CASSLSRTGAETQYF | TGTGCCAGCTCACTTTCCCGGACAGGGGCAGAGACCCAGTACTTC
few | TRBJ1-2 | TRBV7-6 | . | CASSLYADSYGYTF | TGTGCCAGCAGCTTATATGCAGATTCCTATGGCTACACCTTC
few | TRBJ2-1 | TRBV7-9 | TRBD1 | CASSKSGTGGNEQFF | TGTGCCAGCAGCAAATCCGGGACAGGCGGCAATGAGCAGTTCTTC
. | TRBJ2-7 | TRBV7-2 | . | CASSADGNRGEQYF | TGTGCCAGCAGCGCGGACGGCAACCGGGGCGAGCAGTACTTC
. | TRBJ1-2 | TRBV4-3 | . | CASSQVLPRQGQGYGYTF | TGCGCCAGCAGCCAGGTCCTTCCTCGTCAGGGGCAAGGGTATGGCTACACCTTC
. | TRBJ2-4 | TRBV7-9 | TRBD2 | CASSSGRAENIQYF | TGTGCCAGTTCGAGCGGGAGGGCCGAAAACATTCAGTACTTC
. | TRBJ2-6 | TRBV18 | TRBD2 | CASSPFTSGNSEGANVLTF | TGTGCCAGCTCACCATTTACTAGCGGGAATAGCGAAGGGGCCAACGTCCTGACTTTC